What follows are 21 T cell receptor beta chains derived from one specimen sequenced in a study of T cell repertoires in cytomegalovirus infection. TCRdb reanalysed the reads using MiXCR and keeps one entry per CDR3 protein. Among about 460,000 distinct CDR3 sequences, around 10% were seen once, and the ten largest hold 9.5% to 13%. The specimen sequenced was PBMCs. These receptors were taken from a human donor in good health (CMV status not recorded). Some clones in this sample may be carry-over from other donors' samples.

A single count supports this clonotype. The rearrangement uses TRBV2 and TRBJ2-7; TRBD2 might be the D (5 bases). The V and J ends lost 3 bases and 0 bases respectively, with 9 bases between them. CDR3 size: 14 residues. Germline CDR1 reads SNHLY; CDR2 reads FYNNEI. The CDR3 nucleotides are TGTGCCAGCAGTGAGAGGGCCTTCTCCTACGAGCAGTACTTC. Amino acid sequence: CASSERAFSYEQYF. Drawing the rest from reference TRBV2 and TRBJ2-7, the complete variable domain is EPEVTQTPSHQVTQMGQEVILRCVPISNHLYFYWYRQILGQKVEFLVSFYNNEISEKSEIFDDQFSVERPDGSNFTLKIRSTKLEDSAMYFCASSERAFSYEQYFGPGTRLTVT.

This clonotype was observed once. The chain recombines TRBV28 with TRBJ1-2, with TRBD1 identical over 7 bases. The junction had 13 bases not matched to a gene; V was cut back by 5 bases and J by 4 bases. CDR3 length: 16 amino acids. From germline, CDR1 is MDHEN and CDR2 SYDVKM. CDR3 sequence (DNA): TGTGCCAGCAGTGCACCAGGGGGTGAAGCATTCTATGGCTACACCTTC. Its translation: CASSAPGGEAFYGYTF.

This clonotype has a count of ten or more. V is TRBV18 and J is TRBJ1-3; weak D call: TRBD1 (5 bases). CDR1 is KGHSH, CDR2 LQKENI, per germline. The CDR3 runs 16 residues. Trimming cost V 6 bases and J 0 bases, with 15 bases left between them. The CDR3 DNA follows: TGTGCCAGCTCCCCCTGGCCAGGGAACTCTGGAAACACCATATATTTT. This gives the protein CASSPWPGNSGNTIYF.

This clonotype came up a few times. The chain carries TRBV20-1 and TRBJ2-3; TRBD2 matches 10 bases. CDR3 length equals 18 residues. V trimming: 1 base; J trimming: 2 bases; junction bases outside the gene matches: 12. Germline CDR1 DFQATT, CDR2 SNEGSKA (reference sequence). The CDR3 is CSARALAGEERNTDTQYF. The CDR3 nucleotides read TGCAGTGCTAGAGCCCTAGCGGGAGAAGAGAGAAACACAGATACGCAGTATTTT.

This clonotype was recorded many times. The CDR3 DNA is TGTGCCAGCAGATCCGGACAGGGAGGGACTGAAGCTTTCTTT. Residues: CASRSGQGGTEAFF. The chain couples TRBV6-5 to TRBJ1-1; 8 bases are a match to TRBD1. J was trimmed by 5 bases and V by 6 bases; bases with no gene match: 8. The CDR3 is 14 residues long. Germline CDR1 is MNHEY and CDR2 is SVGAGI.

J is TRBJ2-1 and V is TRBV7-6; perhaps TRBD1 as D (5 bases). The CDR3 runs to 14 residues. Germline V gene lookup returns CDR1 SGHVS and CDR2 FNYEAQ. The ends were cut back, 2 bases at V and 8 bases at J, with 13 bases in the middle. CDR3 in amino acids: CASSLNVAGYEQFF. Here the CDR3 DNA reads TGTGCCAGCAGCTTAAATGTGGCAGGGTATGAGCAGTTCTTC.

This clonotype has ten or more counts. The chain links TRBV6-5 to TRBJ1-1; tentatively, D is TRBD1 (5 bases). With 6 bases removed from V and 5 bases from J, the gap between germline ends came to 13 bases. Germline V CDR1 and CDR2: MNHEY, SVGAGI. The CDR3 totals 13 residues. The CDR3 nucleotides read TGTGCCAGCAGCCCGCAGGGTGTTACTGAAGCTTTCTTT. Encoded protein: CASSPQGVTEAFF.

The V gene is TRBV30, the J gene TRBJ2-1; 11 bases are a match to TRBD1. Per germline, CDR1 GTSNPN and CDR2 SVGIG (reference sequence). The CDR3 contains 13 residues. The ends lost 8 bases at V and 8 bases at J; junction bases unmatched: 8. The CDR3 nucleotides read TGTGCCCGCTCCGGGACAGGGGGAGATGAGCAGTTCTTC. Encoded protein: CARSGTGGDEQFF.

This clonotype was detected only a few times. This chain links TRBV5-1 with TRBJ2-5; the D gene is possibly TRBD2 (6 bases). The CDR3 consists of 15 residues. Trimming cost V 1 base and J 5 bases, with 15 bases left between them. Germline lookup yields CDR1 SGHRS and CDR2 YFSETQ. The CDR3 DNA sequence: TGCGCCAGCAGCTTGTCGGTAGGGGCGGGGGAGACCCAGTACTTC. This sequence encodes CASSLSVGAGETQYF.

In its sample, this clonotype was seen a few times. V is TRBV20-1 and J is TRBJ2-5; 12 positions match TRBD2. Germline V lookup: CDR1 DFQATT, CDR2 SNEGSKA (reference sequence). V gave up 1 base and J gave up 9 bases; unmatched junction bases: 12. The CDR3 runs 16 residues. The CDR3 DNA follows: TGCAGTGCTAGAGGCGGACTAGCGGGACCCCGCGGGGCCCAGTACTTC. Translation gives CSARGGLAGPRGAQYF.

Concerning this clonotype: A single base separates this from a much larger clone, so it may be a read error. The chain joins TRBV5-1 to TRBJ2-1; the D gene is possibly TRBD2 (5 bases). The DNA matches TRBJ2-7 better at its end, which makes the J call doubtful. Germline V CDR1 and CDR2: SGHRS, YFSETQ. This CDR3 region has 13 residues. The CDR3 region is CASSLELDYEQYF. DNA for the CDR3: TGCGCCAGCAGCTTGGAACTAGATTATGAGCAGTACTTC.

The table lists this clonotype with many counts. Here the CDR3 DNA reads TGTGCCAGCAGCTGGGGACAGGGGACAGATACGCAGTATTTT. Its translation is CASSWGQGTDTQYF. The chain has TRBV13 and TRBJ2-3; 10 bases match TRBD1. The germline gives CDR1 PRHDT, CDR2 FYEKMQ (reference sequence). CDR3 length equals 14 residues. V shed 4 bases and J 3 bases; nucleotides not matched to a gene: 1.

This clonotype showed up many times. The chain has TRBV15 and TRBJ2-7; D is perhaps TRBD2 (7 bases). The ends were cut back, 3 bases at V and 6 bases at J, with 15 bases in the middle. CDR1 is LNHNV and CDR2 is YYDKDF in the germline V gene (reference sequence). CDR3 size: 14 residues. CDR3 nucleotides: TGTGCCACCAGCAGGTTGGGGGGGGCCATCGAGCAGTACTTC. Protein sequence: CATSRLGGAIEQYF.

In this sample, this clonotype turned up many times. The CDR3 nucleotides are TGTGCCAGCAATAAAGGGGCAGGGGGCTATGGCTACACCTTC. Translation gives CASNKGAGGYGYTF. The gene calls are TRBV12-3 or TRBV12-4 and TRBJ1-2, with 7 bases lining up with TRBD1. The CDR3 totals 14 residues. Unmatched junction bases numbered 9, after V lost 7 bases and J lost 4 bases.

The V gene is TRBV5-4, the J gene TRBJ2-7, with 10 bases that match TRBD1. The CDR3 contains 15 residues. V was pared by 4 bases and J by 6 bases, with 10 bases of the junction left unmatched. Germline CDR1 is SGHNT and CDR2 is YYREEE (reference sequence). The CDR3 nucleotides read TGTGCCAGCAGCACCTGGGACAGGGGAGCTTTCGAGCAGTACTTC. Its protein product is CASSTWDRGAFEQYF.

This clonotype appeared many times. The chain joins TRBV2 to TRBJ1-6; 10 nucleotides agree with TRBD1. The trim removed 6 bases at V and 9 bases at J, leaving 5 bases unmatched. Germline V CDR1 and CDR2: SNHLY, FYNNEI. The CDR3 length is 14 residues. The CDR3 sequence: CASSPGQGFSPLHF. CDR3 in DNA: TGTGCCAGCAGCCCGGGACAGGGGTTTTCACCCCTCCACTTT.

Ten or more counts support this clonotype. The chain carries TRBV6-1 and TRBJ2-1, with TRBD2 identical over 15 bases. This CDR3 has 16 residues. CDR1 and CDR2 from the germline V gene are MNHNS and SASEGT. Unmatched junction bases numbered 6, after V lost 6 bases and J lost 6 bases. CDR3 sequence reads: CASRGLAGGHLNEQFF. The CDR3 nucleotides are TGTGCCAGCAGGGGACTAGCGGGGGGCCATCTCAATGAGCAGTTCTTC.

In its sample, this clonotype was seen a few times. The chain links TRBV28 to TRBJ2-5; 14 bases map to TRBD2. Germline CDR1 and CDR2: MDHEN and SYDVKM. This CDR3 comprises 17 residues. J gave up 5 bases and V 5 bases, and 10 bases lay outside the gene matches. For the CDR3, the DNA is TGTGCCAGCAGTGACCTGACTAGCGGGAGGGAAGGTGAGACCCAGTACTTC. As protein: CASSDLTSGREGETQYF.

The rearrangement uses TRBV5-6 and TRBJ2-5; 13 positions agree with TRBD2. Germline V gene sequence: CDR1 SGHDT, CDR2 YYEEEE. This CDR3 is 15 amino acids long. The V gene end was trimmed by 4 bases and the J gene end by 5 bases; junction bases not matched to a gene: 5. CDR3 bases: TGTGCCAGCAGCACTAGCGGGGGGGCGGTTGAGACCCAGTACTTC. This gives the protein CASSTSGGAVETQYF.

V is TRBV3-1 and J is TRBJ2-5; 12 bases are shared with TRBD2. V lost 2 bases, J lost 5 bases, and 9 bases stayed unmatched. From germline, CDR1 is LGHDT and CDR2 YNNKEL (reference sequence). This CDR3 is 17 amino acids long. In DNA form, the CDR3 reads TGTGCCAGCAGCCAACAGACCAGACTAGCGGGAGAGGAGACCCAGTACTTC. Protein sequence: CASSQQTRLAGEETQYF.

This chain connects TRBV27 to TRBJ2-5, with 9 bases fitting TRBD2. Trimming at V came to 3 bases and at J to 4 bases, leaving 6 bases not matched to a gene. Germline values: CDR1 MNHEY, CDR2 SMNVEV (reference sequence). The CDR3 runs to 15 residues. CDR3 sequence reads: CASSFGGRGPETQYF. As DNA, the CDR3 is TGTGCCAGCAGTTTTGGCGGGAGGGGGCCAGAGACCCAGTACTTC.